This T cell receptor beta chain was found in a study of T-cell memory formation after mild COVID-19. General study findings and limits: Second-wave clones that peaked on day 37 lacked confirmed SARS-CoV-2 specificity. Mostly located in CM and EM were contracting CD4+ clones, with contracting CD8+ clones located in EMRA.

Germline assignment: CDR1 SGHTA and CDR2 FQGTGA. J gave up 5 bases and V 4 bases, and 7 bases lay outside the gene matches. This CDR3 is 15 amino acids long. About this clonotype: Its antigen is not known.

TCR alpha and TCR beta cDNA libraries carrying sample barcodes and UMIs were produced by 5'RACE using constant-segment primers. TCRdb independently ran MiXCR on the 5' RACE reads; one entry per CDR3 protein. The sample holds roughly 410,000 distinct CDR3 sequences; approximately 24% are singletons and the top ten take around 9%. Sequenced input: PBMCs or a T cell subset sorted from them (not recorded which). J is TRBJ2-1 and V is TRBV7-3, with TRBD1 identical over 8 bases. The sequence was collected from an adult woman who had mild COVID-19 (a few samples of this study predate the infection). Cell type and time point are not known. The CDR3: CASSSGGLWDNEQFF. CDR3 coding DNA: TGTGCCAGCAGCTCAGGGGGCTTATGGGACAATGAGCAGTTCTTC.